This T cell receptor (beta chain) came from a study of glioma-infiltrating T cells. The study's findings and limits: CDR3 overlap between tissue and blood was very small.

Trimming stripped 8 bases from V and 1 base from J, with 11 bases between. Looked up from germline, CDR1 is SNHLY and CDR2 is FYNNEI. CDR3 size: 13 residues. This clonotype was counted only a few times. The antigen remains unidentified. The iRepertoire nested amplicon-rescue multiplex PCR amplified TCR alpha and beta CDR3s from RNA. TCRdb independently ran MiXCR on the multiplex PCR reads; one entry per CDR3 protein. The data contain more than 110,000 distinct CDR3 sequences, about two fifths of them singletons. This sequence originates from a human donor with low-grade glioma or glioblastoma, undergoing nonglioma brain surgery, or in good health (not recorded which). This chain links TRBV2 with TRBJ1-1, with D possibly TRBD1 on 6 matching bases. The specimen sequenced was glioma tissue, nonneoplastic brain tissue, or PBMCs (not recorded which). The CDR3: CASQGQSNTEAFF. The CDR3 region has the DNA TGTGCCAGCCAGGGACAATCGAACACTGAAGCTTTCTTT.